The entry that follows covers one T cell receptor beta chain sequence. The antigen is undetermined. TCRdb itself ran the 5' RACE reads through MiXCR, one entry per CDR3 protein. The table shows around 280,000 distinct CDR3 sequences, with around 8.8% occurring only once. The CDR3 is made up of 13 amino acids. The V gene lost 1 base and the J gene lost 11 bases, with 14 bases spanning the gap. In germline, CDR1 is SEHNR, CDR2 FQNEAQ (reference sequence). The sample comes from a study of identical twins. General observations from the study: Alpha sequences out of frame and shared by twins had excess low generation probability.

The same sample was also used in a study of yellow fever vaccine responses in identical twins.

The sample comprised memory (CD45RO+) T cells sorted from blood. The rearrangement uses TRBV7-9 and TRBJ1-2; D is uncertain. This sequence originates from a woman aged 18 to 35 in good health. CDR3 in amino acids: CASSLGFPIRYTF. Here the CDR3 DNA reads TGTGCCAGCAGCTTAGGTTTCCCGATCAGATACACCTTC.